Following are 4 T cell receptor beta chains from one sample sequenced in a study of cytomegalovirus exposure and HLA in healthy donors. The study ran its PCR with 60 Vbeta and 13 Jbeta primers. Produced via immunoSEQ multiplex PCR; TCRdb's table is partial and in-frame only. The table has about 130,000 clones, roughly three quarters seen once. Sequencing was done on a sample of PBMCs. The receptors were gathered from a man younger than 35 in good health and CMV-seronegative.

V is TRBV7-2 and J is TRBJ2-7; TRBD2 matches 7 bases. The germline gives CDR1 SGHTA, CDR2 FQGNSA. There are 16 residues in the CDR3. Unmatched junction bases numbered 13, after V lost 1 base and J lost 7 bases. DNA of the CDR3: TGTGCCAGCAGCTTAGACTTTGCGGGAGTTAGTAGGGAGCAGTACTTC. Its protein product is CASSLDFAGVSREQYF.

The V call is TRBV27, the J call TRBJ2-5, with D perhaps TRBD2 (6 bases). V gave up 3 bases and J gave up 5 bases, with 13 bases separating them. Germline CDR1 MNHEY, CDR2 SMNVEV (reference sequence). The CDR3 covers 14 residues. The CDR3 sequence: CASSFTGAGETQYF. As DNA, the CDR3 is TGTGCCAGCAGTTTTACGGGAGCAGGGGAGACCCAGTACTTC.

The V call is TRBV5-6, the J call TRBJ2-2, with TRBD2 matching over 9 bases. Germline CDR1 is SGHDT and CDR2 is YYEEEE. J was trimmed by 6 bases and V by 0 bases; bases with no gene match: 9. The CDR3 covers 17 residues. CDR3 amino acids: CASSLAGGRAVAGELFF. CDR3 sequence (DNA): TGTGCCAGCAGCTTGGCCGGCGGGAGGGCTGTGGCCGGGGAGCTGTTTTTT. The complete variable domain, with remaining parts taken from reference TRBV5-6 and TRBJ2-2, reads DAGVTQSPTHLIKTRGQQVTLRCSPKSGHDTVSWYQQALGQGPQFIFQYYEEEERQRGNFPDRFSGHQFPNYSSELNVNALLLGDSALYLCASSLAGGRAVAGELFFGEGSRLTVL.

The DNA of the CDR3 is TGTGCCAGCAGCCCCTTCGGGGAAAGCTCCTACAATGAGCAGTTCTTC. Translated: CASSPFGESSYNEQFF. The chain is built from TRBV7-9 and TRBJ2-1, with a tentative D call TRBD2 (5 bases). Germline V CDR1 and CDR2: SEHNR, FQNEAQ (reference sequence). The CDR3 loop spans 16 amino acids. Trimming took 5 bases from V and 0 from J, leaving 14 bases between them.